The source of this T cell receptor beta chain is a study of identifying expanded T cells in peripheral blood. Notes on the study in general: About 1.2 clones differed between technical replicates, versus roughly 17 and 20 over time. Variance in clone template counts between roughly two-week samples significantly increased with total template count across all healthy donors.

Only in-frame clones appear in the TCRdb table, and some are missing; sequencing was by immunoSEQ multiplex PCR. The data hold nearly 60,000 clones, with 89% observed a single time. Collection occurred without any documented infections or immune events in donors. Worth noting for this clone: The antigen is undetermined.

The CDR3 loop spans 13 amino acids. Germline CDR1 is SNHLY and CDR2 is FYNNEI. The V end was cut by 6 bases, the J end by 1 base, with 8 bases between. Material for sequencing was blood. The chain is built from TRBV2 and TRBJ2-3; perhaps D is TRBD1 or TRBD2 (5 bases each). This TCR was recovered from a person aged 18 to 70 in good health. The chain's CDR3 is CASRRGGTDTQYF. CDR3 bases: TGTGCCAGCAGGAGGGGAGGCACAGATACGCAGTATTTT.